This TCR beta chain was documented in a study of cytomegalovirus exposure and HLA in healthy donors. Sequencing used immunoSEQ multiplex PCR; TCRdb keeps in-frame clones, though not all of them. The table has fewer than 200,000 clones, 84% seen once. V dropped 3 bases and J dropped 5; count of bases not matched to a gene: 6. CDR1 and CDR2 (germline): SQVTM, ANQGSEA. The CDR3 is 15 residues long. The specimen sequenced was PBMCs. The receptor's source is a woman under 30 in good health and CMV-seropositive. The rearrangement uses TRBV29-1 and TRBJ2-1; TRBD2 aligns across 11 bases. The CDR3 DNA reads as TGCAGCGTTGATCGGTTAGCGGGGGGGAACAATGAGCAGTTCTTC. This sequence encodes CSVDRLAGGNNEQFF.